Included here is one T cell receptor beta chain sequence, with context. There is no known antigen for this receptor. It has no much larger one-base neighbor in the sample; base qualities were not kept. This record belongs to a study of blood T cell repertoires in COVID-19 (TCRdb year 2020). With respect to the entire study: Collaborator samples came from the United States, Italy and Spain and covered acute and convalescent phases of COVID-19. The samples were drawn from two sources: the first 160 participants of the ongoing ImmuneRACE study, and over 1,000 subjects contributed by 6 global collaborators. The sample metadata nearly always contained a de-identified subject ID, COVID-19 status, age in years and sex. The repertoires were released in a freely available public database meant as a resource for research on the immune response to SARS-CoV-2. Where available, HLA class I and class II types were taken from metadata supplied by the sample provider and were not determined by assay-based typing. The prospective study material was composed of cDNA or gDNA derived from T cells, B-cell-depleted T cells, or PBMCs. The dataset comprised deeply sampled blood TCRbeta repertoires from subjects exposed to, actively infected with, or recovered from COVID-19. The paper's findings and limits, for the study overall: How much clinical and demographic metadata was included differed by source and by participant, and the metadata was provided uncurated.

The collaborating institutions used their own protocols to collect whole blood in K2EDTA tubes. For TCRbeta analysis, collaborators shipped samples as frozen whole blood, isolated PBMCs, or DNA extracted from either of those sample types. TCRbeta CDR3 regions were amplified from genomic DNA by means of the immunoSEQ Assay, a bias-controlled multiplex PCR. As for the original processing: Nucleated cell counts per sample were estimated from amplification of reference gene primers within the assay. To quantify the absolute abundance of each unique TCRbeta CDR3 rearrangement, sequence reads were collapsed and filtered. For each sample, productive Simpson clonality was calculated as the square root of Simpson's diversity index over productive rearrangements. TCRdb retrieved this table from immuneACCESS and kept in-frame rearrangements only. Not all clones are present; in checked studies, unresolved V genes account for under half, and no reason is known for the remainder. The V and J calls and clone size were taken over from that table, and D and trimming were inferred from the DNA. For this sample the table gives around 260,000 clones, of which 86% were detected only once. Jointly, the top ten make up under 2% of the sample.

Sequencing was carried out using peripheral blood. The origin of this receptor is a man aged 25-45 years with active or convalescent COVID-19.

The CDR3 sequence is CASRRLVTEQFF. The sequence in DNA is TGTGCCAGCAGAAGACTAGTCACTGAGCAGTTCTTC. This receptor chain uses TRBV12-3 or TRBV12-4 and TRBJ2-1, and perhaps TRBD2 as D gene, on 6 matching bases. Measured from the cysteine to the phenylalanine, the CDR3 is 12 residues long. The CDR3 DNA has 36 bases and is translated from base 1. The V and J ends are trimmed by 6 bases and 9 bases, leaving 12 bases between them.